This T cell receptor (beta chain) was identified during a study of blood T cell repertoires in COVID-19. Comments on this clone: The sample holds other DNA sequences that translate to the same CDR3.

The V gene lost 0 bases and the J gene lost 1 base, with 7 bases spanning the gap. This CDR3 contains 14 residues. Per germline, CDR1 SGHNT and CDR2 YYREEE (reference sequence). Measured with immunoSEQ multiplex PCR; TCRdb has only the in-frame clones, and not every one. The sample carries about 240,000 clones, under 90% recorded once. The TCR comes from a woman in her thirties or forties who had been exposed to COVID-19. The sample taken for sequencing was PBMCs or T cells enriched from blood (not recorded which). The chain uses TRBV5-4 and TRBJ1-1; D not resolved. The CDR3 DNA reads TGTGCCAGCAGCTTGGTGGGCAGGAACACTGAAGCTTTCTTT. Protein product: CASSLVGRNTEAFF.